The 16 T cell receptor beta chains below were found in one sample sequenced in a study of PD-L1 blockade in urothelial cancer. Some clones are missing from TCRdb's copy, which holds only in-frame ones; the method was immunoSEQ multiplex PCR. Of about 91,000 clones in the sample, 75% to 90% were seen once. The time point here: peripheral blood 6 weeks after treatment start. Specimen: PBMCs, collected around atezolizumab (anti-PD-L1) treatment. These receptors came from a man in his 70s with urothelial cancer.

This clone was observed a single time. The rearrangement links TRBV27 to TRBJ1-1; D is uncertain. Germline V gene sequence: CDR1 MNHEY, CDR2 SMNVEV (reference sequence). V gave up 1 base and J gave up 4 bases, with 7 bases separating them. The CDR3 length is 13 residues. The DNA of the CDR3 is TGTGCCAGCAGTTTATGGGAGAGCACTGAAGCTTTCTTT. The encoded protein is CASSLWESTEAFF.

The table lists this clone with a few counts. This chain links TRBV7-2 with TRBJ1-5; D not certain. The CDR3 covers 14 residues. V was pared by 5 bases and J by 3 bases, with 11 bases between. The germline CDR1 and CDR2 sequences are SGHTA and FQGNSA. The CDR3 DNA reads TGTGCCAGCAGCCCCCGGGAGGACAATCAGCCCCAGCATTTT. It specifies CASSPREDNQPQHF.

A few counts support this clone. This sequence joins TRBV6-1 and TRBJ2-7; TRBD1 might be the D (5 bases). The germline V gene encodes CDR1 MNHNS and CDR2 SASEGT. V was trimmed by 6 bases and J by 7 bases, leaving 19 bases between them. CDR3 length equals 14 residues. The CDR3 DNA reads TGTGCCAGCAGGATTACAGGCAGTGGTAAAGAGCAGTACTTC. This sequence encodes CASRITGSGKEQYF.

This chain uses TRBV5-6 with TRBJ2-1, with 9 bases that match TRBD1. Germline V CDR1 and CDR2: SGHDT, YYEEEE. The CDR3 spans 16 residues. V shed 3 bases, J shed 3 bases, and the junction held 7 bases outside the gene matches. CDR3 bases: TGTGCCAGCAGCTCTGACAGGGGGATTATCTACAATGAGCAGTTCTTC. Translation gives CASSSDRGIIYNEQFF.

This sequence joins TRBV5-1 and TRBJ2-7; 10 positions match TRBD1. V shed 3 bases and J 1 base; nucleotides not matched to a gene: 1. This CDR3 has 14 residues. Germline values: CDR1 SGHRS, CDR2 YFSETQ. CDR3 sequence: CASSWDRGSYEQYF. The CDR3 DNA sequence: TGCGCCAGCAGCTGGGACAGGGGTTCCTACGAGCAGTACTTC.

CDR3: CASSPDRGWTSEYEQYF. The CDR3 DNA sequence: TGTGCCAGCAGCCCCGACAGGGGGTGGACTAGCGAGTACGAGCAGTACTTC. The rearrangement links TRBV7-6 to TRBJ2-7, with D perhaps matching TRBD1 or TRBD2 (9 bases each). CDR1 is SGHVS and CDR2 is FNYEAQ in the germline V gene. Between the trimmed V and J ends, which lost 5 bases and 4 bases, there was a span of 24 bases. The CDR3 is made up of 17 amino acids.

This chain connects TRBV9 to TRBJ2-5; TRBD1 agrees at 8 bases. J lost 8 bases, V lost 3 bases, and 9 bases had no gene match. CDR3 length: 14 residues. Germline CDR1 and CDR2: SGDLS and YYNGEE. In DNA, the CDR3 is TGTGCCAGCAGCGCCCAGGGACAGGACTCTACCCAGTACTTC. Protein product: CASSAQGQDSTQYF.

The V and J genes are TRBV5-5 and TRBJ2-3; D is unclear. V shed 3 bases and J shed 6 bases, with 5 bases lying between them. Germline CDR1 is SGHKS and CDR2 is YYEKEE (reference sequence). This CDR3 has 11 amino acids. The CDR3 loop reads CASSSQDTQYF. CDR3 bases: TGTGCCAGCAGCTCCCAGGATACGCAGTATTTT.

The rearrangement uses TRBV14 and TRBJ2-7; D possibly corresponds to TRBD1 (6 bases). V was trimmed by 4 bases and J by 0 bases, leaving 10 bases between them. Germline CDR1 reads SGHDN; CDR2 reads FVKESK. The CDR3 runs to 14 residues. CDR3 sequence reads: CASSRDRISYEQYF. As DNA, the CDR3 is TGTGCCAGCAGCCGAGACAGGATCTCCTACGAGCAGTACTTC.

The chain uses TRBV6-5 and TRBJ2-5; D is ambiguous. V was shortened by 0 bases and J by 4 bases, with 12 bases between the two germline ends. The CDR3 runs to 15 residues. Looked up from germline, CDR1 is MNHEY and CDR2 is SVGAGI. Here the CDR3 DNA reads TGTGCCAGCAGTTACTCTGGTCAGCGTTCAGAGACCCAGTACTTC. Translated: CASSYSGQRSETQYF.

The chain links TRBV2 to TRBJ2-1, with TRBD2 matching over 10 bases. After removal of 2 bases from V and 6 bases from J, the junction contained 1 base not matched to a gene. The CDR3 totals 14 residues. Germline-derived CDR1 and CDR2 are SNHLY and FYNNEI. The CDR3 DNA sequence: TGTGCCAGCAGTGAACCTAGCGGGAGCAATGAGCAGTTCTTC. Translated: CASSEPSGSNEQFF.

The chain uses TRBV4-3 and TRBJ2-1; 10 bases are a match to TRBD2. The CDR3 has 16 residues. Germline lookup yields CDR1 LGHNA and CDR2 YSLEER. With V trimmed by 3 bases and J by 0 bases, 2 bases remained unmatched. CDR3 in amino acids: CASSQASGSSYNEQFF. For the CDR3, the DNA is TGCGCCAGCAGCCAGGCTAGCGGGAGCTCCTACAATGAGCAGTTCTTC.

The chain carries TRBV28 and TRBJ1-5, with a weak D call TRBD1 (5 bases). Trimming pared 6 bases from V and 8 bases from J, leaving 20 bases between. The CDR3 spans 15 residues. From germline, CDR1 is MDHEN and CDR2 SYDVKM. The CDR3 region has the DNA TGTGCCAGCAGAGGGCAGGACAAGGTATTTGAGCCCCAGCATTTT. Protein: CASRGQDKVFEPQHF.

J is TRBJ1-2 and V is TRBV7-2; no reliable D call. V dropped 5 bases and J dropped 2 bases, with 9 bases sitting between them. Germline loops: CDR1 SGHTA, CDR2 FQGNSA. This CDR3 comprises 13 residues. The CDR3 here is CASSPDGNYGYTF. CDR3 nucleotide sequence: TGTGCCAGCAGCCCAGATGGCAACTATGGCTACACCTTC.

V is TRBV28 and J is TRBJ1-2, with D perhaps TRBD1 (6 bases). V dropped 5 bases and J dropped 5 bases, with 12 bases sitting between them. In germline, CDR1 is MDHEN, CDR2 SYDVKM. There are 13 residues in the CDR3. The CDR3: CASSPQDSYGYTF. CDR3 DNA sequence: TGTGCCAGCAGTCCACAGGACAGTTATGGCTACACCTTC.

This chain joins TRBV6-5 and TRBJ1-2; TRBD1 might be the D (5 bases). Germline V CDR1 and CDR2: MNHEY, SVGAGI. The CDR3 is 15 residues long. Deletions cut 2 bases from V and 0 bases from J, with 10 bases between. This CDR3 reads CASSYTGAPNYGYTF. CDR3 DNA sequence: TGTGCCAGCAGTTACACAGGAGCTCCTAACTATGGCTACACCTTC.